This TCR beta chain was observed in a study of long-term antiretroviral therapy in people with HIV. The germline gives CDR1 LGHNA, CDR2 YSLEER. The V gene lost 0 bases and the J gene lost 6 bases, with 9 bases spanning the gap. CDR3 length equals 14 residues. Samples were assayed with immunoSEQ v3.0 at survey level. Only in-frame clones appear in the TCRdb table, and some are missing; sequencing was by immunoSEQ multiplex PCR. The sample carries 25,000 to 35,000 clones, approximately 96% recorded once. Source: unsorted PBMCs, taken roughly 6.4 years after starting antiretroviral therapy. The chain carries TRBV4-3 and TRBJ2-1; D not certain. This sequence was found in a man aged 30-40 years with HIV. The DNA of the CDR3 is TGCGCCAGCAGCCAAGATCCCCACCGCAATGAGCAGTTCTTC. Its translation is CASSQDPHRNEQFF.